This T cell receptor beta chain appears in the sequencing data of a study of cytomegalovirus exposure and HLA in healthy donors. J was trimmed by 4 bases and V by 6 bases; bases with no gene match: 24. CDR3 length equals 20 residues. Germline V gene data show CDR1 as MDHEN and CDR2 as SYDVKM. The PCR contained 60 Vbeta and 13 Jbeta primers. The table came from immunoSEQ multiplex PCR; TCRdb's copy has only in-frame clones and leaves some out. The repertoire holds 170,000 or so clones, with 75% to 90% as singletons. Sample: PBMCs. The TCR comes from a man younger than 40 in good health and CMV-seropositive. This rearrangement joins TRBV28 to TRBJ2-3; TRBD2 matches 8 bases. This chain's CDR3 is CASSPSGALGSGMTADTQYF. As DNA, the CDR3 is TGTGCCAGCAGCCCATCGGGGGCTTTGGGTAGCGGGATGACGGCAGATACGCAGTATTTT.